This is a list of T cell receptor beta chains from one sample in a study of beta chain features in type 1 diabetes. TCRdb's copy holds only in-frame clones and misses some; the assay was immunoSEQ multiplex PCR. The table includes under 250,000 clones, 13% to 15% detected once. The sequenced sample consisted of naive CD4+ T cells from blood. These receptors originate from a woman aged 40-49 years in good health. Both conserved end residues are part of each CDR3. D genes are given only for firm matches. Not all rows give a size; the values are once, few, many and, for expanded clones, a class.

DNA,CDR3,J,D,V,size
TGTGCCAGCAGCTTAGTTAGGGGTTCCTACGAGCAGTACTTC,CASSLVRGSYEQYF,TRBJ2-7,.,TRBV7-2,few
TGTGCCAGCAGTGGCGGAGCGGGGAGCACAGATACGCAGTATTTT,CASSGGAGSTDTQYF,TRBJ2-3,TRBD2,TRBV5-6,.
TGTGCCAGCAGCTTACCCGTGGGGGGGGCCACAGATACGCAGTATTTT,CASSLPVGGATDTQYF,TRBJ2-3,.,TRBV5-6,.
TGTGCCAGCAGTGAAATCAATAGCAATCAGCCCCAGCATTTT,CASSEINSNQPQHF,TRBJ1-5,.,TRBV2,.
TGTGCCAGCAGCCAAATCGACAGCCCTAATCAGCCCCAGCATTTT,CASSQIDSPNQPQHF,TRBJ1-5,.,TRBV7-2,few
TGTGCCAGCCGCCTACAGGGGCCCTACGAGCAGTACTTC,CASRLQGPYEQYF,TRBJ2-7,TRBD1,TRBV2,few
TGTGCCAGCAGACTAGGCATCGGAGGAAATTACGAGCAGTACTTC,CASRLGIGGNYEQYF,TRBJ2-7,.,TRBV6-6,few
TGTGCCAGCAGCTTGGAAGGGGGACAGCGACCTAACTATGGCTACACCTTC,CASSLEGGQRPNYGYTF,TRBJ1-2,TRBD1,TRBV5-6,few
TGTGCCAGCAGCACCCGGGACAGGCAATTCTATGGCTACACCTTC,CASSTRDRQFYGYTF,TRBJ1-2,TRBD1,TRBV4-2,.
TGTGCCAGCAGCTTTTTTGGCAGGCAGGATTCACCCCTCCACTTT,CASSFFGRQDSPLHF,TRBJ1-6,.,TRBV5-6,few
TGTGCCAGCAGTTACTCGGGAGATTCTGGGGCCAACGTCCTGACTTTC,CASSYSGDSGANVLTF,TRBJ2-6,.,TRBV6-5,few
TGTGCCACCAGCGTTGGGGGGGGAGAGGAGACCCAGTACTTC,CATSVGGGEETQYF,TRBJ2-5,TRBD2,TRBV15,.
TGCGCCAGCAGCCACGCGGACAGGGACCATCCTTCACCCCTCCACTTT,CASSHADRDHPSPLHF,TRBJ1-6,TRBD1,TRBV4-3,few
TGTGCCAGCAGCTTAAGTGAACAGGTCTATGGCTACACCTTC,CASSLSEQVYGYTF,TRBJ1-2,.,TRBV7-6,few
TGTGCCAGCAGCGTAGAGCGAGCGACGGAGACCCAGTACTTC,CASSVERATETQYF,TRBJ2-5,.,TRBV9,few
TGTGCCAGGGGGGAACAGGGTTCCGACGAGCAGTACTTC,CARGEQGSDEQYF,TRBJ2-7,.,TRBV5-4,few
TGTGCCAGCAGTGAAGCGGTGACAGGGCGGACCGGGGAGCTGTTTTTT,CASSEAVTGRTGELFF,TRBJ2-2,TRBD1,TRBV2,few
TGCGCCAGCAGCTTGGCGCGCGGGGCGCACACCGGGGAGCTGTTTTTT,CASSLARGAHTGELFF,TRBJ2-2,.,TRBV5-1,.
TGTGCCAGCAGCTTGCCGACAGGAAGAACTGAAGCTTTCTTT,CASSLPTGRTEAFF,TRBJ1-1,.,TRBV5-4,.
TGTGCCAGCAGACCGGGACAGGGGGCTTACGAGCAGTACTTC,CASRPGQGAYEQYF,TRBJ2-7,TRBD1,TRBV2,few
TGTGCCAGCAGTGATTGGGCTAGCGGGGGTACAGATACGCAGTATTTT,CASSDWASGGTDTQYF,TRBJ2-3,TRBD2,TRBV6-4,few
TGTGCCAGCACCCGGGGGGGTTCGGCAGATACGCAGTATTTT,CASTRGGSADTQYF,TRBJ2-3,TRBD2,TRBV6-6,.
TGTGCCAGCAGCCCTTGGCGGGACAGCGCAACCACCGGGGAGCTGTTTTTT,CASSPWRDSATTGELFF,TRBJ2-2,.,TRBV7-8,.
TGCGCCAGCAGCTCCGGACAGGGAGCTGAAGCTTTCTTT,CASSSGQGAEAFF,TRBJ1-1,TRBD1,TRBV5-1,.
TGTGCCAGCAGTCATAAAGGCGGAGCGGGGAAGGCAGATACGCAGTATTTT,CASSHKGGAGKADTQYF,TRBJ2-3,TRBD2,TRBV7-9,few
TGTGCCAGCAGCCAAGATCTTTCGGCACAGGGCAGGGGCTACACCTTC,CASSQDLSAQGRGYTF,TRBJ1-2,.,TRBV14,few
TGTGCCAGCAGAGGGGGCAGGGGTGAGGATGGCTACACCTTC,CASRGGRGEDGYTF,TRBJ1-2,TRBD1,TRBV2,few
TGCGCCAGCAGCTTGATGGGCGCGACAGATACGCAGTATTTT,CASSLMGATDTQYF,TRBJ2-3,.,TRBV5-1,.
TGCGCCAGCAGTGAGTCCCGCAGGGGGGCCTACGAGCAGTACTTC,CASSESRRGAYEQYF,TRBJ2-7,.,TRBV10-1,.
TGTGCCACCACTTGGACAGGGGGCGCCCAGTACTTC,CATTWTGGAQYF,TRBJ2-5,TRBD1,TRBV6-5,.
TGCGCCAGCAGCGGAATCGAGTCAGGGGACCCTGACTACGAGCAGTACTTC,CASSGIESGDPDYEQYF,TRBJ2-7,.,TRBV5-1,.
TGTGCCAGCAAGGGAGATAATTCACCCCTCCACTTT,CASKGDNSPLHF,TRBJ1-6,.,TRBV2,.
TGTGCCAGCAGCCCCTCCGGGACTCCTAAATACTTAAGGGGCGGGGAGCTGTTTTTT,CASSPSGTPKYLRGGELFF,TRBJ2-2,.,TRBV14,.
TGTGCCACCCGCCAGGGTCAGGGGGGTACACCCCTCCACTTT,CATRQGQGGTPLHF,TRBJ1-6,TRBD1,TRBV19,few
TGTGCCAGCAGTCCCCCGACAGGATCTCCCCCTAGCAATCAGCCCCAGCATTTT,CASSPPTGSPPSNQPQHF,TRBJ1-5,.,TRBV2,.
TGTGCCAGCAGCCCAAGGCTAGGAGCAGATACGCAGTATTTT,CASSPRLGADTQYF,TRBJ2-3,.,TRBV11-2,.
TGCGCCAGCAGTCCGCAGGGGGACTATGGCTACACCTTC,CASSPQGDYGYTF,TRBJ1-2,TRBD1,TRBV4-3,many